This TCR beta chain derives from a study of cytomegalovirus exposure and HLA in healthy donors. Study information: The approximately 130 validation repertoires matched the 650 to 850 first-cohort repertoires in platform, a later analysis reported. Points from the study as a whole: It was reportedly the case that the classifier diagnosed cytomegalovirus status with high specificity and sensitivity. A few chains tied to CMV proved CMV antigen-specific in vitro. The study recorded more than 150 TCR beta chains that were cytomegalovirus-associated.

Germline loops: CDR1 LNHDA, CDR2 SQIVND (reference sequence). This CDR3 region has 14 residues. Trimming removed 1 base at V and 7 bases at J, with 13 bases between. On this clone: The target antigen is unknown.

Here immunoSEQ multiplex PCR was the method, and the copy in TCRdb shows in-frame clones only, minus some. The sample lists some 85,000 clones; approximately 96% were seen once. Material: PBMCs. V is TRBV19 and J is TRBJ1-1; D unclear. This receptor was taken from a woman aged 18-29 years in good health and CMV-seronegative. The CDR3: CASSIGPAHDEAFF. CDR3 bases: TGTGCCAGTAGTATAGGTCCCGCACACGATGAAGCTTTCTTT. Full variable domain (remainder filled in from reference TRBV19 and TRBJ1-1): DGGITQSPKYLFRKEGQNVTLSCEQNLNHDAMYWYRQDPGQGLRLIYYSQIVNDFQKGDIAEGYSVSREKKESFPLTVTSAQKNPTAFYLCASSIGPAHDEAFFGQGTRLTVV.